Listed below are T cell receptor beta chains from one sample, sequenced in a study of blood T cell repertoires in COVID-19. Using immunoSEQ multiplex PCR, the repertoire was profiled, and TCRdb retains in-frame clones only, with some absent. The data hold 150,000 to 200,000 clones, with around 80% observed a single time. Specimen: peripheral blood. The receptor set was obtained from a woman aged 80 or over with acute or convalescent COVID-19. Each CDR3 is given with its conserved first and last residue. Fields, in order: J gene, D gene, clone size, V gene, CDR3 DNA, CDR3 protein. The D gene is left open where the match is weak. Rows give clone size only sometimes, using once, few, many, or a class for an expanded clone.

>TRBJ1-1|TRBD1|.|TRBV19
TGTGCAGGGACAGGGAACACTGAAGCTTTCTTT
CAGTGNTEAFF
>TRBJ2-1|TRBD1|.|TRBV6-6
TGTGCCAGCAGTCCATCCCGGACAGGCTCGAATGAGCAGTTCTTC
CASSPSRTGSNEQFF
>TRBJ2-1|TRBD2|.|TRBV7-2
TGTGCCAGCAGCTTAGCGATGGCGGGAGGGGGCGAGCAGTTCTTC
CASSLAMAGGGEQFF
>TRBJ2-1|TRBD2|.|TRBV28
TGTGCCAGCAGTTTTGTAGGGACTAGCGGGAGGGCCGGTCGCTATGAGCAGTTCTTC
CASSFVGTSGRAGRYEQFF
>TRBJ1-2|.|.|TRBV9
TGTGCCAGCAGCGGAAGAACAGGGTACTATGGCTACACCTTC
CASSGRTGYYGYTF
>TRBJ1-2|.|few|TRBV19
TGTGCCAGTAGCCCAATGGGGGGGGCTGACTATGGCTACACCTTC
CASSPMGGADYGYTF
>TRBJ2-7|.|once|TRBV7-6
TGTGCCAGCAGTACAACTTCAGGGGAAGCCTACGAGCAGTACTTC
CASSTTSGEAYEQYF
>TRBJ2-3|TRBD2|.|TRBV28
TGTGCCAGCAGTGCCGGGACTAGCAGTGATACGCAGTATTTT
CASSAGTSSDTQYF
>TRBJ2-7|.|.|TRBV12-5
TGTGCTAGTGGTTTGAACCGCGAGGAGCAGTACTTC
CASGLNREEQYF
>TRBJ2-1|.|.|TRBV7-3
TGTGCCAGCAGCTGGGGGGGCAGAAATGAGCAGTTCTTC
CASSWGGRNEQFF
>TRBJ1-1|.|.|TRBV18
TGTGCCAGCTCTCTTGGCGGTATGGACACTGAAGCTTTCTTT
CASSLGGMDTEAFF
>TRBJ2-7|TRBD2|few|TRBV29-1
TGCAGCGTGGAAGCGGGAGCACGGTACGAGCAGTACTTC
CSVEAGARYEQYF
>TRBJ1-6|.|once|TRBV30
TGTGCCTGGAGTCGGGGAGGGTCGGGTAATTCACCCCTCCACTTT
CAWSRGGSGNSPLHF
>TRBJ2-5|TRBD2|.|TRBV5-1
TGCGCCAGCCACGAACCCGCGGGGGACCAAGAGACCCAGTACTTC
CASHEPAGDQETQYF
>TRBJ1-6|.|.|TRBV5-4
TGTGCCAGCAGCTTAGAGGGGGAAGCTTCACCCCTCCACTTT
CASSLEGEASPLHF
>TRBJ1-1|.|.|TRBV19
TGTGCCAGTAGTCGTCAGTACTATGACACTGAAGCTTTCTTT
CASSRQYYDTEAFF
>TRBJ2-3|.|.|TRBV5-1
TGCGCCAGCAGCGCCGAAAGCGGCAGCACAGATACGCAGTATTTT
CASSAESGSTDTQYF